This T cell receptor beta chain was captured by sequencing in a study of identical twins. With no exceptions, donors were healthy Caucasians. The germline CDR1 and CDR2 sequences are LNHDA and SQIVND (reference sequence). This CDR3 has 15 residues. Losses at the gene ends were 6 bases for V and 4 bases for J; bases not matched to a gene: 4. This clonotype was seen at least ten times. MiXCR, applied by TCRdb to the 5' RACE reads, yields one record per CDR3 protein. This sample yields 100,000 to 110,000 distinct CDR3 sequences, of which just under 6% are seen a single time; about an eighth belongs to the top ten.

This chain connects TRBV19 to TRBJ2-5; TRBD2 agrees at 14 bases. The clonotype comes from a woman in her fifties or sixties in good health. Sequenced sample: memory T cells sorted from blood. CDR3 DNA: TGTGCCAGTAGCGGACTAGCGGGAGGACCAGAGACCCAGTACTTC. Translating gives CASSGLAGGPETQYF.